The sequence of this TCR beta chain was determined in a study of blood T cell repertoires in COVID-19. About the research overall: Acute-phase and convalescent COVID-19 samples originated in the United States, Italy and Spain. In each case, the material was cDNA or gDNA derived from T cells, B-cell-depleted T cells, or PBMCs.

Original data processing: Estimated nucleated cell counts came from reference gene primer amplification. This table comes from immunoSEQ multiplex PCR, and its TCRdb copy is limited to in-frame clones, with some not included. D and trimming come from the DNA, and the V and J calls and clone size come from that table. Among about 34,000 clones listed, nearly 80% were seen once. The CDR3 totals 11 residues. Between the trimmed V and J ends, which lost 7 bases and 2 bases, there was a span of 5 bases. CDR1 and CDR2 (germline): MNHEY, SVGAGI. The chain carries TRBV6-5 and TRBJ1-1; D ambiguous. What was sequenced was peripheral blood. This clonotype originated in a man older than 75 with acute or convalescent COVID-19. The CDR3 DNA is TGTGCCAGCACAGGTAACACTGAAGCTTTCTTT. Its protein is CASTGNTEAFF.